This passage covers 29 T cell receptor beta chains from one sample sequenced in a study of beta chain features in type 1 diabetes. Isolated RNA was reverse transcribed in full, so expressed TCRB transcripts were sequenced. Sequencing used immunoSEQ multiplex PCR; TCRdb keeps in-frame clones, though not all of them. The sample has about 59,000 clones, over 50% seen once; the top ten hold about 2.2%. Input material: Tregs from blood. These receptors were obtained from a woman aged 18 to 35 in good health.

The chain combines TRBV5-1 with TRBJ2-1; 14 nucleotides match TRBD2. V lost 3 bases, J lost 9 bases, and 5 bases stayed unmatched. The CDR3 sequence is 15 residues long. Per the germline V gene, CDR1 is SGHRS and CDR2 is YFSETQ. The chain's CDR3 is CASSWGLAGAAEQFF. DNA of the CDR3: TGCGCCAGCAGCTGGGGACTAGCGGGAGCGGCTGAGCAGTTCTTC.

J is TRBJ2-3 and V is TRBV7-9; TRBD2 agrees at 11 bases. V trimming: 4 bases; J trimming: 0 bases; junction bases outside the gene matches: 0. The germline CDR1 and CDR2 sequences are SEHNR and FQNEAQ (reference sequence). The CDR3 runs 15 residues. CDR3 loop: CASSWTSGSTDTQYF. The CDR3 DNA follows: TGTGCCAGCAGCTGGACTAGCGGGAGCACAGATACGCAGTATTTT.

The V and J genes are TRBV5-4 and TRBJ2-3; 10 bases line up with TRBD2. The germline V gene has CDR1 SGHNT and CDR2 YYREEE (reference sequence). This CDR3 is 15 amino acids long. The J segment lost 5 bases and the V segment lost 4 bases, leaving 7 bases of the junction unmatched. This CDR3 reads CASSGGLAVGDTQYF. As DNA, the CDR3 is TGTGCCAGCAGCGGTGGACTAGCGGTAGGAGATACGCAGTATTTT.

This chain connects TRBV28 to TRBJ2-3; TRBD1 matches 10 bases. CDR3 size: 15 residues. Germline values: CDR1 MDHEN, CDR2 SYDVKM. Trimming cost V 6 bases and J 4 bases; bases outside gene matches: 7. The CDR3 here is CASSPWGTGADTQYF. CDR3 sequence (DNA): TGTGCCAGCAGCCCCTGGGGGACAGGGGCAGATACGCAGTATTTT.

CDR3 protein: CASSWDRGGETQYF. The CDR3 bases are TGCGCCAGCAGCTGGGACAGGGGAGGAGAGACCCAGTACTTC. The V call is TRBV5-1, the J call TRBJ2-5, with TRBD1 matching 10 bases. Germline V gives CDR1 SGHRS, CDR2 YFSETQ. The J segment lost 4 bases and the V segment lost 3 bases, leaving 3 bases of the junction unmatched. The CDR3 is 14 residues long.

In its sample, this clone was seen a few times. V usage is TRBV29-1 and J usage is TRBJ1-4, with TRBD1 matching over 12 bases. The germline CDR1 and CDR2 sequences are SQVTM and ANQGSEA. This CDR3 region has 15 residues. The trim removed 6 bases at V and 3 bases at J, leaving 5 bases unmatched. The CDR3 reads CSVTGQGASNEKLFF. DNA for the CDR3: TGCAGCGTGACGGGACAGGGGGCTTCTAATGAAAAACTGTTTTTT.

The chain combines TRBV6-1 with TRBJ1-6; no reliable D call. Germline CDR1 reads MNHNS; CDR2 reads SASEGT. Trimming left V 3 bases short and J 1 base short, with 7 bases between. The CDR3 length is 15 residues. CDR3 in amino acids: CASSEQASYNSPLHF. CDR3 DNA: TGTGCCAGCAGTGAGCAGGCATCCTATAATTCACCCCTCCACTTT.

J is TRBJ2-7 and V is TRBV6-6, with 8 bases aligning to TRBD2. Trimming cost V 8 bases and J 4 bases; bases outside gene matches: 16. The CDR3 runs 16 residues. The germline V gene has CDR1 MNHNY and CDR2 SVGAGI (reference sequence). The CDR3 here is CASASLQPGLVYEQYF. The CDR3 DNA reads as TGTGCCAGCGCTTCCCTTCAACCGGGACTAGTTTACGAGCAGTACTTC.

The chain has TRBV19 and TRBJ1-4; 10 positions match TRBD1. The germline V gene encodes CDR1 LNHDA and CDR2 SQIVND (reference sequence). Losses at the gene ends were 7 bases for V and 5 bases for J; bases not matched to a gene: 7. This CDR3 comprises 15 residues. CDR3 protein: CASKTPGQGNEKLFF. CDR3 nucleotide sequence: TGTGCCAGTAAGACGCCGGGACAGGGGAATGAAAAACTGTTTTTT.

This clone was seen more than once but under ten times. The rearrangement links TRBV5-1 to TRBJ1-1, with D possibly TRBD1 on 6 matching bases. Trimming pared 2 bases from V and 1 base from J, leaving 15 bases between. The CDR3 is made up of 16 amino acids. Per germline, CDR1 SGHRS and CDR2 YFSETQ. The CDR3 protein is CASSLGGGYENTEAFF. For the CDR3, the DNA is TGCGCCAGCAGCTTAGGGGGAGGGTACGAGAACACTGAAGCTTTCTTT.

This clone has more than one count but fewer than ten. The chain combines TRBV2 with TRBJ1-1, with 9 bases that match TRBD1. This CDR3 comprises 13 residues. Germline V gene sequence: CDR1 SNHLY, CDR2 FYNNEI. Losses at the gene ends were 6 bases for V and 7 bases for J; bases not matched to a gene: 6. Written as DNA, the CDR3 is TGTGCCAGCAGGCTACAGGGGGCCGATGAAGCTTTCTTT. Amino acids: CASRLQGADEAFF.

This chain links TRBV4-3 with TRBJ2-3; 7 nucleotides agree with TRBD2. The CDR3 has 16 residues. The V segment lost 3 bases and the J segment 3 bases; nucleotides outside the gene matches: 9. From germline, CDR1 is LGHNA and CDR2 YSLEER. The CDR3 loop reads CASSQEGRGGTDTQYF. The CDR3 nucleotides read TGCGCCAGCAGCCAGGAAGGGAGGGGAGGTACAGATACGCAGTATTTT.

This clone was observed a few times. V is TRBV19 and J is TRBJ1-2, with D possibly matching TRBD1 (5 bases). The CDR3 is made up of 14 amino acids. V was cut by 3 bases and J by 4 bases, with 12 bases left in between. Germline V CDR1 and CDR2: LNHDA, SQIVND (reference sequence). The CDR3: CASSIRGMGYGYTF. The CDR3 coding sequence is TGTGCCAGTAGTATTCGGGGGATGGGCTATGGCTACACCTTC.

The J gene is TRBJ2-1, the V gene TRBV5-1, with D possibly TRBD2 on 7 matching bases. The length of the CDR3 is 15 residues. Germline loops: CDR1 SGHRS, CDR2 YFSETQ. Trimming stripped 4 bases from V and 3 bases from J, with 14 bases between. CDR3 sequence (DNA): TGCGCCAGCAGCGGGGCGGGGGCCGGCTACAATGAGCAGTTCTTC. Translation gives CASSGAGAGYNEQFF. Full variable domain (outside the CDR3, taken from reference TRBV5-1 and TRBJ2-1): KAGVTQTPRYLIKTRGQQVTLSCSPISGHRSVSWYQQTPGQGLQFLFEYFSETQRNKGNFPGRFSGRQFSNSRSEMNVSTLELGDSALYLCASSGAGAGYNEQFFGPGTRLTVL.

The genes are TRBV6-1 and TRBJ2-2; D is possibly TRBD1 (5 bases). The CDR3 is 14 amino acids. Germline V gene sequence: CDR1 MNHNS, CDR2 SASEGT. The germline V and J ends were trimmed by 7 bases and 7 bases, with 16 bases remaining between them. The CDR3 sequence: CASKGAVGNGELFF. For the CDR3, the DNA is TGTGCCAGCAAAGGGGCGGTCGGTAACGGGGAGCTGTTTTTT.

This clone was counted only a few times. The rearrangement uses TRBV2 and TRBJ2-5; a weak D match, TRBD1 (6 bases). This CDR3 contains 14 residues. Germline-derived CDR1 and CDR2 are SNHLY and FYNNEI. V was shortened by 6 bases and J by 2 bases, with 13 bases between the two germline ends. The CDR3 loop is CASSSDRTQETQYF. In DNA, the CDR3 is TGTGCCAGCAGCTCCGACAGGACTCAAGAGACCCAGTACTTC.

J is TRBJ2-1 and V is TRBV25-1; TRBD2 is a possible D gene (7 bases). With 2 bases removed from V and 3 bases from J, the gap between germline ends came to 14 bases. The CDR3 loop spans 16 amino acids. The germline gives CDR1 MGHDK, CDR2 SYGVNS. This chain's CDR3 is CASSEIGGLNYNEQFF. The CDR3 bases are TGTGCCAGCAGTGAAATCGGGGGGCTAAACTACAATGAGCAGTTCTTC.

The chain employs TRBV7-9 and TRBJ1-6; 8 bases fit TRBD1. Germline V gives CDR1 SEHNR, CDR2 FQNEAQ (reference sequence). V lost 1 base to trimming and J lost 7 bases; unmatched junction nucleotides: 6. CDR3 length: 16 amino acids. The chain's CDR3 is CASSLGDRRWNSPLHF. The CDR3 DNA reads TGTGCCAGCAGCTTAGGGGACAGGCGTTGGAATTCACCCCTCCACTTT.

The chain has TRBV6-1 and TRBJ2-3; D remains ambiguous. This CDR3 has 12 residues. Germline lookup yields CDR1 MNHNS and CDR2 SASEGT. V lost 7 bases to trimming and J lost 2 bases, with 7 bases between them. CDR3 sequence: CASNRFTDTQYF. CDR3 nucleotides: TGTGCCAGCAATCGGTTCACAGATACGCAGTATTTT.

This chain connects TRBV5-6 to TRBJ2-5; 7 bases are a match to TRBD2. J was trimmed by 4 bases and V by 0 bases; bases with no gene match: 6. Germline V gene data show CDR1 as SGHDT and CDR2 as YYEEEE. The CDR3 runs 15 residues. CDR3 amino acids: CASSLADGGSETQYF. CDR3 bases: TGTGCCAGCAGCTTGGCCGACGGGGGGTCAGAGACCCAGTACTTC. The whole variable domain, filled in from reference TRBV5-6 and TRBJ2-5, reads DAGVTQSPTHLIKTRGQQVTLRCSPKSGHDTVSWYQQALGQGPQFIFQYYEEEERQRGNFPDRFSGHQFPNYSSELNVNALLLGDSALYLCASSLADGGSETQYFGPGTRLLVL.

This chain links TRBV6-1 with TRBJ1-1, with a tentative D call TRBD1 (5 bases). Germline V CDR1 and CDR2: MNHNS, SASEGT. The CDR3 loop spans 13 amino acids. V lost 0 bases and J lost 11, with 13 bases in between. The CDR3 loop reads CASSEASQGNAFF. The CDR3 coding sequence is TGTGCCAGCAGTGAAGCTTCCCAGGGAAATGCTTTCTTT.

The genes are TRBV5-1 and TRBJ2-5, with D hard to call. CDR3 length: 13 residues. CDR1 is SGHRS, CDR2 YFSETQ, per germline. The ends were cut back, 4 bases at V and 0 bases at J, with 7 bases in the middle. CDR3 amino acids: CASSLDNQETQYF. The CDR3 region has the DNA TGCGCCAGCAGCCTGGATAACCAAGAGACCCAGTACTTC. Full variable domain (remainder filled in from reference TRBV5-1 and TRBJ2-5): KAGVTQTPRYLIKTRGQQVTLSCSPISGHRSVSWYQQTPGQGLQFLFEYFSETQRNKGNFPGRFSGRQFSNSRSEMNVSTLELGDSALYLCASSLDNQETQYFGPGTRLLVL.

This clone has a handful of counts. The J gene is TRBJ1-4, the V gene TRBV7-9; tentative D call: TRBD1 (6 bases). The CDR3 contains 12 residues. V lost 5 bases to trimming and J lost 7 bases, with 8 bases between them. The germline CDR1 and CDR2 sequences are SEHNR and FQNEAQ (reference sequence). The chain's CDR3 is CASSVRGEKLFF. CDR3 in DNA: TGTGCCAGCAGCGTCAGGGGTGAAAAACTGTTTTTT.

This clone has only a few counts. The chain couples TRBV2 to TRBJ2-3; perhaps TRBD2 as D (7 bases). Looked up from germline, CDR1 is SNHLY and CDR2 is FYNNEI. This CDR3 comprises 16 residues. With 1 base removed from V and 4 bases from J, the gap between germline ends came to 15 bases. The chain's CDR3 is CASSEEAGALADTQYF. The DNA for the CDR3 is TGTGCCAGCAGTGAAGAGGCGGGGGCTCTCGCAGATACGCAGTATTTT. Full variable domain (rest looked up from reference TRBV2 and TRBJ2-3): EPEVTQTPSHQVTQMGQEVILRCVPISNHLYFYWYRQILGQKVEFLVSFYNNEISEKSEIFDDQFSVERPDGSNFTLKIRSTKLEDSAMYFCASSEEAGALADTQYFGPGTRLTVL.

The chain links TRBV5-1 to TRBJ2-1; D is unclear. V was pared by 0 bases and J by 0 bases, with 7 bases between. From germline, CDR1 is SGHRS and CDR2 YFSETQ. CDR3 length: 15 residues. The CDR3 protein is CASSLEAVSYNEQFF. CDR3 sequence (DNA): TGCGCCAGCAGCTTGGAGGCGGTCTCCTACAATGAGCAGTTCTTC.

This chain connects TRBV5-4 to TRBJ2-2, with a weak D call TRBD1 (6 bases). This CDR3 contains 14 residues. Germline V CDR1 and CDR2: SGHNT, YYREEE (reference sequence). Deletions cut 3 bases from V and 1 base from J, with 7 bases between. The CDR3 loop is CASSWGQNTGELFF. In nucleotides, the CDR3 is TGTGCCAGCAGCTGGGGACAGAACACCGGGGAGCTGTTTTTT.

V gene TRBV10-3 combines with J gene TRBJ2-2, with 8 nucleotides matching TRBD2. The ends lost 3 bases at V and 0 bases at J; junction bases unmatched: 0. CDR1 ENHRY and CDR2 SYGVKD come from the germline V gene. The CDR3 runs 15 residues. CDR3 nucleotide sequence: TGTGCCATCAGTGAAGCGGGGGCGAACACCGGGGAGCTGTTTTTT. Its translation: CAISEAGANTGELFF.

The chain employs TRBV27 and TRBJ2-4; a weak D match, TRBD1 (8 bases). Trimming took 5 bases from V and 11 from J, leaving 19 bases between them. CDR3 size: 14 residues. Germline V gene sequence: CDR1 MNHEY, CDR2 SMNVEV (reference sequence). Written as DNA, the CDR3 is TGTGCCAGCAGTCAGGGGGGGTACAGGGGGGTTCAGTACTTC. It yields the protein CASSQGGYRGVQYF.

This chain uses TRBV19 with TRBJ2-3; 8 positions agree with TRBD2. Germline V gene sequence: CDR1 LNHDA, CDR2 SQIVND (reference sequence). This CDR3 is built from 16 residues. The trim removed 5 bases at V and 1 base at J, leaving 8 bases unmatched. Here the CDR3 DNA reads TGTGCCAGTAGTTTTTCCCGGCGGGAGGGCACAGATACGCAGTATTTT. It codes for CASSFSRREGTDTQYF.